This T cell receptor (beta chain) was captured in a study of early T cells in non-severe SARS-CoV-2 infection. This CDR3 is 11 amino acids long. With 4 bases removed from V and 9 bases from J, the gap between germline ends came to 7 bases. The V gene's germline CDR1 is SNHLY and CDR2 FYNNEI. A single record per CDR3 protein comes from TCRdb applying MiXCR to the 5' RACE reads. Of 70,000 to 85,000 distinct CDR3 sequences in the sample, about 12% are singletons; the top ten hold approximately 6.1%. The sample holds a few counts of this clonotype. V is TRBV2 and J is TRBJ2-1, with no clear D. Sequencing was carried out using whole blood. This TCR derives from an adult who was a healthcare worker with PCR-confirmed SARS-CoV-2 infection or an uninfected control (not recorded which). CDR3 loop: CASSGSTEQFF. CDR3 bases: TGTGCCAGCAGTGGGAGTACTGAGCAGTTCTTC.